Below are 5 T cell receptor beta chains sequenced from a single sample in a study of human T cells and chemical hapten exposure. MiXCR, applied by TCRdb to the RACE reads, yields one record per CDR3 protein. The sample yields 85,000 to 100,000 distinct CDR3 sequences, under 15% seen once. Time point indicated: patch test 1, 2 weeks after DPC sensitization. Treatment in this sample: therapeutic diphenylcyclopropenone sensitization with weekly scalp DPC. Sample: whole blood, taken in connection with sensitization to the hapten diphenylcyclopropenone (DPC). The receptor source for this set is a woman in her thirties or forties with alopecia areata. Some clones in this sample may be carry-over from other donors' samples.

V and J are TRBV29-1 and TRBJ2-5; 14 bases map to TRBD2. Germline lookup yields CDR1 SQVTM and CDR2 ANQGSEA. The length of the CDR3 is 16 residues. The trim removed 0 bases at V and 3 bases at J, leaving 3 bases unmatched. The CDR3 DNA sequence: TGCAGCGTTGAAGATGAGACTAGCGGGAGGGAAGAGACCCAGTACTTC. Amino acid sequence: CSVEDETSGREETQYF.

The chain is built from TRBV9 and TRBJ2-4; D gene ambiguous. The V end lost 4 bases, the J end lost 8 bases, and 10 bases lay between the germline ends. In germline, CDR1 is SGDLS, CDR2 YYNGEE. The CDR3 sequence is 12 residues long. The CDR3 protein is CASSPSEDIQYF. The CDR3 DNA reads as TGTGCCAGCAGCCCCTCCGAGGACATTCAGTACTTC.

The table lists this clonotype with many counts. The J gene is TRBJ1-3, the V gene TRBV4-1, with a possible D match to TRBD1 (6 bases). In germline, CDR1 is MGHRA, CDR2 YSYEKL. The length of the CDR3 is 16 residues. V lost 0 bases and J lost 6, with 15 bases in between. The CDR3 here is CASSQDRGGRENTIYF. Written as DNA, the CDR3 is TGCGCCAGCAGCCAAGATAGGGGGGGGCGCGAAAACACCATATATTTT.

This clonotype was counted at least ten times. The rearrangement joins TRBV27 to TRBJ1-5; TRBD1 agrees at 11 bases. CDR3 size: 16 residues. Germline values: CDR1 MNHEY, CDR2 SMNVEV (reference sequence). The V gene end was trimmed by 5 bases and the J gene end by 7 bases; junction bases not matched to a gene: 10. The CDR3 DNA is TGTGCCAGCAGTCACCGGTCGGGACAGGGGGACCAGCCCCAGCATTTT. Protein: CASSHRSGQGDQPQHF.

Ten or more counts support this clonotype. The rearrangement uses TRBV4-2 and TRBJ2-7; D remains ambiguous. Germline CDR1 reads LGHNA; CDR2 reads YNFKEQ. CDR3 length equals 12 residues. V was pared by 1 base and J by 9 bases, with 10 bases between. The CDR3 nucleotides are TGTGCCAGCAGCCAAGTTGAAGGCAGGCAGTACTTC. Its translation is CASSQVEGRQYF.